Listed below are T cell receptor beta chains from one sample, sequenced in a study of blood T cell repertoires in COVID-19. Sequencing used immunoSEQ multiplex PCR; TCRdb keeps in-frame clones, though not all of them. The sample yields about 240,000 clones, approximately 83% seen once. Sequencing was done on a sample of peripheral blood. The source is a woman older than 75 with acute or convalescent COVID-19. Each CDR3 is given with its conserved first and last residue. Fields, in order: clone size, D gene, V gene, J gene, CDR3 DNA, CDR3 protein. A D gene is named only where the DNA matches it firmly. Part of the rows lack a size; the others show once, few, many or a class for expanded clones.

size: .; D: .; V: TRBV5-5; J: TRBJ1-1; DNA: TGTGCCAGCAGCTTGGTTCCCTCCCCCCCTGAAGCTTTCTTT; CDR3: CASSLVPSPPEAFF
size: .; D: TRBD1; V: TRBV2; J: TRBJ2-5; DNA: TGTGCCAGCAGTGAGGGACAGGGGGCGGCAGAGACCCAGTACTTC; CDR3: CASSEGQGAAETQYF
size: .; D: .; V: TRBV30; J: TRBJ1-6; DNA: TGTGCCTGGAGTGGTAGGGGTTCTCAAGCCCTCCACTTT; CDR3: CAWSGRGSQALHF
size: .; D: .; V: TRBV5-1; J: TRBJ1-3; DNA: TGCGCCAGCAGCCATTCCCCAGGGGCCTCTGGAAACACCATATATTTT; CDR3: CASSHSPGASGNTIYF
size: few; D: .; V: TRBV30; J: TRBJ1-4; DNA: TGTGCCTGGAGTGTAGTCCGTCGAGCGAGGGTTAATGAAAAACTGTTTTTT; CDR3: CAWSVVRRARVNEKLFF
size: .; D: TRBD1; V: TRBV12-3/TRBV12-4; J: TRBJ1-2; DNA: TGTGCCAGCAGTCATAGGACAGGGAGGGGCTACACCTTC; CDR3: CASSHRTGRGYTF
size: .; D: .; V: TRBV27; J: TRBJ1-4; DNA: TGTGCCAGCAGGCCAAACGGTGGCGGTAATGAAAAACTGTTTTTT; CDR3: CASRPNGGGNEKLFF
size: .; D: .; V: TRBV7-8; J: TRBJ1-1; DNA: TGTGCCAGCAGCTCCGGGCAGGGCCACACTGAAGCTTTCTTT; CDR3: CASSSGQGHTEAFF
size: .; D: TRBD1; V: TRBV5-4; J: TRBJ1-2; DNA: TGTGCCAGCAGCCCCGACAGGGCGTCTAACTATGGCTACACCTTC; CDR3: CASSPDRASNYGYTF
size: few; D: .; V: TRBV19; J: TRBJ2-7; DNA: TGTGCCAGTAGTATGATGGGTCAGGCGTTCTCCTACGAGCAGTACTTC; CDR3: CASSMMGQAFSYEQYF
size: .; D: TRBD1; V: TRBV7-2; J: TRBJ1-1; DNA: TGTGCCAGCAGCTTATCAGGGGGCACTGAAGCTTTCTTT; CDR3: CASSLSGGTEAFF
size: few; D: .; V: TRBV28; J: TRBJ1-4; DNA: TGTGCCAGCAGGCGGGACTTGGATGAAAAACTGTTTTTT; CDR3: CASRRDLDEKLFF
size: .; D: .; V: TRBV28; J: TRBJ2-1; DNA: TGTGCCAGCAGCGGGAATGAGCAGTTCTTC; CDR3: CASSGNEQFF
size: .; D: .; V: TRBV28; J: TRBJ1-2; DNA: TGTGCCAGCAGCGGGTGGCTAGCTAACTATGGCTACACCTTC; CDR3: CASSGWLANYGYTF
size: few; D: .; V: TRBV5-1; J: TRBJ2-7; DNA: TGCGCCAGCAGCCCACGGACAGATAGCTCCTACGAGCAGTACTTC; CDR3: CASSPRTDSSYEQYF
size: .; D: .; V: TRBV19; J: TRBJ2-1; DNA: TGTGCCAGCAGGAGGGCGCAATACAATGAGCAGTTCTTC; CDR3: CASRRAQYNEQFF
size: .; D: TRBD1; V: TRBV29-1; J: TRBJ2-1; DNA: TGCAGCGTTAACGTGTGGGACAGCGGGCAGTTCTTC; CDR3: CSVNVWDSGQFF
size: .; D: .; V: TRBV7-3; J: TRBJ2-3; DNA: TGTGCCAGCAGCTTAGGGCCAGGGGTGACAGATACGCAGTATTTT; CDR3: CASSLGPGVTDTQYF
size: .; D: .; V: TRBV4-1; J: TRBJ1-2; DNA: TGCGCCAGCAGCCAAGATCAGGCCAGATCCTATGGCTACACCTTC; CDR3: CASSQDQARSYGYTF
size: .; D: .; V: TRBV2; J: TRBJ1-3; DNA: TGTGCCAGCAGTGCTCAGATGGGAAACACCATATATTTT; CDR3: CASSAQMGNTIYF
size: once; D: .; V: TRBV7-3; J: TRBJ1-3; DNA: TGTGCCAGCAGCTTAAATGCAGGGCACGGAAACACCATATATTTT; CDR3: CASSLNAGHGNTIYF
size: .; D: .; V: TRBV19; J: TRBJ1-6; DNA: TGTGCCAGCAGAACCGGGCAGGGGCATTCACCCCTCCACTTT; CDR3: CASRTGQGHSPLHF
size: .; D: TRBD1; V: TRBV2; J: TRBJ1-4; DNA: TGTGCCAGCAGGGGGACCGACAGGGGGAGCGAAAAACTGTTTTTT; CDR3: CASRGTDRGSEKLFF
size: few; D: .; V: TRBV24-1; J: TRBJ2-1; DNA: TGTGCCACCAGTGATTTAAAAACAGGGTCCTACAATGAGCAGTTCTTC; CDR3: CATSDLKTGSYNEQFF
size: once; D: TRBD2; V: TRBV4-1; J: TRBJ2-2; DNA: TGCGCCAGCAGCCAAGATCCACGGGGGGTAGCGGGGGCCCTTAACACCGGGGAGCTGTTTTTT; CDR3: CASSQDPRGVAGALNTGELFF
size: .; D: .; V: TRBV2; J: TRBJ1-4; DNA: TGTGCCAGCCTGGTGGGGGGGGCCAATAATGAAAAACTGTTTTTT; CDR3: CASLVGGANNEKLFF
size: .; D: TRBD1; V: TRBV7-8; J: TRBJ2-7; DNA: TGTGCCAGCAGCCCCCGGACAGGGCCCGCCGAGCAGTACTTC; CDR3: CASSPRTGPAEQYF
size: few; D: TRBD1; V: TRBV28; J: TRBJ1-1; DNA: TGTGCCAGCAGGGTCGAGGGGGCGAACACTGAAGCTTTCTTT; CDR3: CASRVEGANTEAFF
size: .; D: .; V: TRBV11-2; J: TRBJ1-2; DNA: TGTGCCAGCAGCTTAGAGGGAGTGGGCTACACCTTC; CDR3: CASSLEGVGYTF
size: once; D: .; V: TRBV11-2; J: TRBJ2-7; DNA: TGTGCCAGCAGCGCTGAACAGGGTCCGGGCTACGAGCAGTACTTC; CDR3: CASSAEQGPGYEQYF
size: .; D: TRBD1; V: TRBV25-1; J: TRBJ1-2; DNA: TGTGCCAGCAGTGAAAGGACAGGGGGGAACTATGGCTACACCTTC; CDR3: CASSERTGGNYGYTF
size: .; D: TRBD2; V: TRBV3-1/TRBV3-2; J: TRBJ2-3; DNA: TGTGCCAGCAGCAACGCGGGGGGGAGGACAGATACGCAGTATTTT; CDR3: CASSNAGGRTDTQYF
size: .; D: TRBD1; V: TRBV2; J: TRBJ1-3; DNA: TGTGCCAGCAGTGGGGGCAGGGGGTCTGGAAACACCATATATTTT; CDR3: CASSGGRGSGNTIYF
size: .; D: .; V: TRBV19; J: TRBJ1-1; DNA: TGTGCCAGTAGTCCCCAGGGCGAGCCCTTAAACACTGAAGCTTTCTTT; CDR3: CASSPQGEPLNTEAFF
size: few; D: .; V: TRBV14; J: TRBJ1-1; DNA: TGTGCCAGCAGCCAAGCTATTGGACTGATGAACACTGAAGCTTTCTTT; CDR3: CASSQAIGLMNTEAFF
size: .; D: .; V: TRBV28; J: TRBJ1-5; DNA: TGTGCCAGCATCCCCCTCGTACAGCTCAATCAGCCCCAGCATTTT; CDR3: CASIPLVQLNQPQHF
size: .; D: TRBD1; V: TRBV2; J: TRBJ1-1; DNA: TGTGCCAGCAGTACCAAGACACAGGGGGCTGGGAACACTGAAGCTTTCTTT; CDR3: CASSTKTQGAGNTEAFF
size: .; D: TRBD1; V: TRBV28; J: TRBJ1-4; DNA: TGTGCCAGCAGGACAGGGGGAGCTAATGAAAAACTGTTTTTT; CDR3: CASRTGGANEKLFF
size: few; D: TRBD1; V: TRBV28; J: TRBJ1-1; DNA: TGTGCCAGCAGTTTATACGGAGGTGGACAGGGCTACACTGAAGCTTTCTTT; CDR3: CASSLYGGGQGYTEAFF
size: .; D: TRBD1; V: TRBV10-2; J: TRBJ2-1; DNA: TGCGCCACGATGAATACAGGGGACCTTTACAATGAGCAGTTCTTC; CDR3: CATMNTGDLYNEQFF
size: .; D: .; V: TRBV2; J: TRBJ2-7; DNA: TGTGCCAGCAGGGGAACAGGGTCGGGCGAGCAGTACTTC; CDR3: CASRGTGSGEQYF
size: .; D: .; V: TRBV28; J: TRBJ1-1; DNA: TGTGCCAGCGGTCCCCCGGGGGGCTCCGACACTGAAGCTTTCTTT; CDR3: CASGPPGGSDTEAFF
size: .; D: .; V: TRBV28; J: TRBJ2-3; DNA: TGTGCCAGCAGCCCCCCAGCGGTAGATACGCAGTATTTT; CDR3: CASSPPAVDTQYF
size: few; D: .; V: TRBV5-1; J: TRBJ1-1; DNA: TGCGCCAGCAGCCGGTCGTGGGGGGTGAACACTGAAGCTTTCTTT; CDR3: CASSRSWGVNTEAFF
size: .; D: .; V: TRBV5-1; J: TRBJ2-1; DNA: TGCGCCAGCAGCCGCGACAGCCCCTACAATGAGCAGTTCTTC; CDR3: CASSRDSPYNEQFF
size: .; D: .; V: TRBV19; J: TRBJ1-3; DNA: TGTGCCAGTAGTATGGAGGGGCCTGGAAACACCATATATTTT; CDR3: CASSMEGPGNTIYF
size: .; D: .; V: TRBV28; J: TRBJ2-7; DNA: TGTGCCAGCAGTTTACAGACCTACGAGCAGTACTTC; CDR3: CASSLQTYEQYF
size: .; D: .; V: TRBV5-4; J: TRBJ2-7; DNA: TGTGCCAGCAGCCCCTCCGGGGGCTCCTACGAGCAGTACTTC; CDR3: CASSPSGGSYEQYF